Shown below are 5 T cell receptor beta chains from a single sample sequenced in a study of T cell responses to AZD1222 COVID-19 vaccine. Data came from immunoSEQ multiplex PCR; TCRdb stores just in-frame clones and leaves some out. The sample contains 150,000 or so clones, about nine tenths of which appear only once. This material consisted of peripheral blood, taken on day 0 of AZD1222 vaccination. The receptors stem from an adult in good health.

This chain uses TRBV12-3 or TRBV12-4 with TRBJ1-1; the D is unclear. There are 13 residues in the CDR3. Trimming left V 6 bases short and J 8 bases short, with 16 bases between. The CDR3 nucleotides are TGTGCCAGCAGCCGACGGGCCGTAAGCGAAGCTTTCTTT. Protein sequence: CASSRRAVSEAFF.

This sequence joins TRBV7-9 and TRBJ2-1; 12 bases fit TRBD2. Per the germline V gene, CDR1 is SEHNR and CDR2 is FQNEAQ (reference sequence). The length of the CDR3 is 17 residues. J lost 0 bases, V lost 3 bases, and 3 bases had no gene match. CDR3 DNA sequence: TGTGCCAGCAGCTTTACTAGCGGGAGGCTCTCCTACAATGAGCAGTTCTTC. This sequence encodes CASSFTSGRLSYNEQFF.

The sample holds one count of this clone. This chain links TRBV7-9 with TRBJ1-5; D is ambiguous. Germline CDR1 SEHNR, CDR2 FQNEAQ (reference sequence). This CDR3 spans 17 amino acids. V gave up 4 bases and J gave up 9 bases, with 25 bases separating them. CDR3 sequence: CASSSSRGGSNSRPQHF. In DNA, the CDR3 is TGTGCCAGCAGCTCATCCCGAGGTGGGTCCAATAGTAGGCCCCAGCATTTT.

This chain connects TRBV18 to TRBJ1-5, with TRBD1 identical over 7 bases. The CDR3 is 14 residues long. Germline CDR1 and CDR2: KGHSH and LQKENI. The V and J ends lost 2 bases and 3 bases, in that order; junction bases with no gene match: 1. CDR3 sequence: CASSPTGANQPQHF. The CDR3 region has the DNA TGTGCCAGCTCACCAACAGGGGCCAATCAGCCCCAGCATTTT.

This clone has more than one count but fewer than ten. This rearrangement joins TRBV5-1 to TRBJ2-1; D assignment may be TRBD1 or TRBD2 (6 bases each). This CDR3 spans 14 amino acids. CDR1 is SGHRS and CDR2 is YFSETQ in the germline V gene. Trimming pared 5 bases from V and 7 bases from J, leaving 16 bases between. In nucleotides, the CDR3 is TGCGCCAGCAGAACGGGACAACTAGCTAATGAGCAGTTCTTC. This codes for CASRTGQLANEQFF.